This T cell receptor beta chain is from a study of identical twins' blood T cells. The CDR3 totals 17 residues. The V end lost 4 bases, the J end lost 4 bases, and 18 bases lay between the germline ends. Germline CDR1 KGHDR, CDR2 SFDVKD. As for this clonotype: Its target is unknown.

Each TCR cDNA library carried sample-specific barcodes on both ends. TCRdb called the 5' RACE reads again in MiXCR, with one record for every CDR3 protein. Here the sample spans roughly 340,000 distinct CDR3 sequences, more than 25% being singletons. General study points: Top TCRbeta clonotypes were shared more with twin than unrelated donors. Shared CDR3 clonotype counts between two donors mainly tracked the product of their cloneset sizes, twins included.

The material sequenced was PBMCs. The V gene is TRBV24-1, the J gene TRBJ2-2, with D unclear. The receptor was derived from a woman between 18 and 49 years old in good health. The CDR3 sequence is CATSDPSKGSATGELFF. CDR3 bases: TGTGCCACCAGTGACCCAAGCAAGGGATCGGCCACCGGGGAGCTGTTTTTT.